This passage covers 24 T cell receptor beta chains from one sample sequenced in a study of Graves' ophthalmopathy and Graves' hyperthyroidism. The authors amplified TCR beta CDR3 regions from RNA transcripts. First-round RT-PCR used HTBI primers; second-round multiplex PCR followed. MiXCR, applied by TCRdb to the multiplex PCR reads, yields one record per CDR3 protein. The table records about 550,000 distinct CDR3 sequences, 39% of them present only once. Sequencing was performed on peripheral blood or thyroid tissue (not recorded which). Source of these receptors: an adult man with Graves' hyperthyroidism.

The V call is TRBV10-3, the J call TRBJ1-2, with D tentatively TRBD1 (6 bases). The CDR3 has 16 residues. Germline V gene sequence: CDR1 ENHRY, CDR2 SYGVKD. V was cut by 6 bases and J by 0 bases, with 17 bases left in between. CDR3 bases: TGTGCCATCAGCGACCGACAGGCCCCAACTAACTATGGCTACACCTTC. Translated: CAISDRQAPTNYGYTF.

As concerns this clonotype: This CDR3 fails to terminate in the conserved phenylalanine or tryptophan, so it likely reflects a read error. The chain is built from TRBV29-1 and TRBJ2-2, with D uncertain. This CDR3 is built from 15 residues. Trimming removed 0 bases from V and 4 bases from J, with 12 bases in between. Germline-derived CDR1 and CDR2 are SQVTM and ANQGSEA. CDR3 bases: TGCAGCGTTGAAGATACGACGCGGCCCACCGGGGAGCTGTTTTCT. Its protein is CSVEDTTRPTGELFS.

This clonotype was detected ten times or more. The chain combines TRBV12-3 or TRBV12-4 with TRBJ1-5, with D tentatively TRBD1 (6 bases). Trimming pared 7 bases from V and 0 bases from J, leaving 10 bases between. The CDR3 length is 14 residues. The CDR3 is CASTRTDSNQPQHF. DNA of the CDR3: TGTGCCAGCACCCGGACAGATAGCAATCAGCCCCAGCATTTT.

This clonotype was recorded many times. V gene TRBV7-6 combines with J gene TRBJ2-7, with 7 bases fitting TRBD1. With V trimmed by 0 bases and J by 1 base, 3 bases remained unmatched. Germline assignment: CDR1 SGHVS and CDR2 FNYEAQ. The CDR3 is made up of 15 amino acids. The CDR3 nucleotides read TGTGCCAGCAGCTTAGCGCCGGGACAGTCCTACGAGCAGTACTTC. Its translation: CASSLAPGQSYEQYF. Full variable domain (outside the CDR3, taken from reference TRBV7-6 and TRBJ2-7): GAGVSQSPRYKVTKRGQDVALRCDPISGHVSLYWYRQALGQGPEFLTYFNYEAQQDKSGLPNDRFSAERPEGSISTLTIQRTEQRDSAMYRCASSLAPGQSYEQYFGPGTRLTVT.

A single count supports this clonotype. The chain is built from TRBV7-4 and TRBJ2-1, with TRBD2 matching over 11 bases. This CDR3 has 15 residues. V shed 5 bases, J shed 8 bases, and the junction held 8 bases outside the gene matches. The germline gives CDR1 SGHVT, CDR2 SQSDAQ. The CDR3: CASSVRSGRADEQFF. As DNA, the CDR3 is TGTGCCAGCAGCGTACGTAGCGGGAGGGCCGATGAGCAGTTCTTC.

Ten or more counts support this clonotype. This chain uses TRBV15 with TRBJ1-5, with D perhaps matching TRBD1 (5 bases). Trimming shortened V by 4 bases and J by 7 bases, and 14 bases separated the two germline ends. Germline V gene lookup returns CDR1 LNHNV and CDR2 YYDKDF (reference sequence). The length of the CDR3 is 14 residues. CDR3: CATSKTRESQPQHF. CDR3 bases: TGTGCCACCAGCAAAACCAGGGAGAGCCAGCCCCAGCATTTT.

The rearrangement links TRBV25-1 to TRBJ1-1; TRBD1 matches at 9 bases. The V gene's germline CDR1 is MGHDK and CDR2 SYGVNS. The V gene end was trimmed by 8 bases and the J gene end by 1 base; junction bases not matched to a gene: 5. There are 14 residues in the CDR3. CDR3 amino acids: CASSAQGANTEAFF. CDR3 sequence (DNA): TGTGCCAGCTCAGCACAGGGGGCGAACACTGAAGCTTTCTTT. Supplemented by reference TRBV25-1 and TRBJ1-1, the full variable domain reads EADIYQTPRYLVIGTGKKITLECSQTMGHDKMYWYQQDPGMELHLIHYSYGVNSTEKGDLSSESTVSRIRTEHFPLTLESARPSHTSQYLCASSAQGANTEAFFGQGTRLTVV.

About this clonotype: A much larger clone sits a single nucleotide away, making a read error possible. For the CDR3, the DNA is TGTGCCAGCAGCTCGGACGCCCCGAACACCGGGGAGCTGCTTTTT. Translated, it gives CASSSDAPNTGELLF. The chain links TRBV2 to TRBJ2-2, with D possibly TRBD2 on 5 matching bases. The germline gives CDR1 SNHLY, CDR2 FYNNEI. CDR3 size: 15 residues.

The CDR3 DNA reads TGTGCCAGCAGCCAATCGGGACAGTCCAGGAAATACTATGGCTACACCTTC. It translates to CASSQSGQSRKYYGYTF. The rearrangement uses TRBV16 and TRBJ1-2; 7 bases fit TRBD1. The CDR3 has 17 residues. The germline V gene has CDR1 KGHSY and CDR2 FQNENV. V shed 0 bases and J 3 bases; nucleotides not matched to a gene: 10.

The chain carries TRBV7-9 and TRBJ2-7; TRBD1 is a possible D gene (6 bases). This CDR3 is built from 16 residues. Germline-derived CDR1 and CDR2 are SEHNR and FQNEAQ (reference sequence). With 4 bases removed from V and 0 bases from J, the gap between germline ends came to 16 bases. The CDR3 sequence is CASSSNLDSYSYEQYF. CDR3 sequence (DNA): TGTGCCAGCAGCTCCAATTTGGACAGCTACTCCTACGAGCAGTACTTC.

This clonotype is a singleton in its sample. The rearrangement joins TRBV19 to TRBJ2-5; 8 bases map to TRBD1. This CDR3 spans 14 amino acids. CDR1 is LNHDA and CDR2 is SQIVND in the germline V gene (reference sequence). The V and J ends lost 5 bases and 5 bases, in that order; junction bases with no gene match: 7. The CDR3 here is CASSPRQGLETQYF. CDR3 nucleotide sequence: TGTGCCAGTAGTCCCCGACAGGGGTTGGAGACCCAGTACTTC.

There are many counts of this clonotype. The chain is built from TRBV6-5 and TRBJ1-6, with a possible D match to TRBD1 (5 bases). V shed 5 bases and J shed 13 bases, with 18 bases lying between them. Germline V gene sequence: CDR1 MNHEY, CDR2 SVGAGI. This CDR3 comprises 14 residues. The CDR3 bases are TGTGCCAGCAGTCTGGCGGGGGGAAAAACCCCCCTCCACTTT. Translated: CASSLAGGKTPLHF.

The chain has TRBV5-1 and TRBJ2-6, with 10 bases aligning to TRBD1. The germline gives CDR1 SGHRS, CDR2 YFSETQ. The CDR3 is 17 amino acids. After removal of 7 bases from V and 6 bases from J, the junction contained 13 bases not matched to a gene. Here the CDR3 DNA reads TGCGCCAGCTCGACCCACGGGACAGGGGCTATGGCCAACGTCCTGACTTTC. It specifies CASSTHGTGAMANVLTF.

V gene TRBV2 combines with J gene TRBJ2-3; D not certain. CDR1 SNHLY and CDR2 FYNNEI come from the germline V gene. The CDR3 covers 12 residues. Trimming took 5 bases from V and 5 from J, leaving 8 bases between them. Here the CDR3 DNA reads TGTGCCAGCAGTTCCATAAGAGATACGCAGTATTTT. This sequence encodes CASSSIRDTQYF.

The gene calls are TRBV16 and TRBJ1-5; possible D gene TRBD1, 5 bases. The V end lost 2 bases, the J end lost 0 bases, and 14 bases lay between the germline ends. CDR1 and CDR2 from the germline V gene are KGHSY and FQNENV. This CDR3 contains 17 residues. Here the CDR3 DNA reads TGTGCCAGCAGCCAACATAGACAGCCAGATAGCAATCAGCCCCAGCATTTT. Protein sequence: CASSQHRQPDSNQPQHF.

V gene TRBV29-1 combines with J gene TRBJ1-4; no clear D. The length of the CDR3 is 14 residues. Germline V lookup: CDR1 SQVTM, CDR2 ANQGSEA. Trimming stripped 1 base from V and 8 bases from J, with 14 bases between. This CDR3 reads CSVEVGGVGEKLFF. In nucleotides, the CDR3 is TGCAGCGTTGAAGTTGGCGGGGTAGGAGAAAAACTGTTTTTT.

As for this clonotype: A much larger clone is a single base away; this may be a read error. CDR3 protein: CSVRDSQGEANYGYTF. CDR3 nucleotides: TGCAGTGTTAGAGATTCCCAGGGCGAAGCTAACTATGGCTACACCTTC. The chain recombines TRBV20-1 with TRBJ1-2; tentatively, D is TRBD1 (5 bases). The germline gives CDR1 DFQATT, CDR2 SNEGSKA (reference sequence). This CDR3 has 16 amino acids.

There are many counts of this clonotype. CDR3 residues: CASSYSTAYNSPLHF. DNA of the CDR3: TGTGCCAGCAGTTACTCAACAGCGTATAATTCACCCCTCCACTTT. The chain couples TRBV6-5 to TRBJ1-6; D unresolved. There are 15 residues in the CDR3. Per the germline V gene, CDR1 is MNHEY and CDR2 is SVGAGI. Trimming left V 0 bases short and J 4 bases short, with 7 bases between.

This clonotype was seen once. One end of the junction is discordant with germline, which a read error may explain. The V call is TRBV7-9, the J call TRBJ2-5, with 7 bases that match TRBD1. CDR1 is SEHNR, CDR2 FQNEAQ, per germline (reference sequence). The CDR3 extends over 14 amino acids. CDR3 sequence: CATSSRQGRETQYF. The CDR3 DNA follows: TGTGCCACCAGCTCCCGACAGGGAAGAGAGACCCAGTACTTC.

Worth noting for this clonotype: Without the conserved terminal phenylalanine or tryptophan, this CDR3 likely stems from a read error. The V and J genes are TRBV25-1 and TRBJ1-6; 8 bases align to TRBD1. Per germline, CDR1 MGHDK and CDR2 SYGVNS. CDR3 length equals 20 residues. After removal of 5 bases from V and 0 bases from J, the junction contained 15 bases not matched to a gene. This CDR3 is CASSYNGQGAFSSYNSPLHS. The CDR3 DNA follows: TGTGCCAGCAGTTACAACGGACAGGGTGCCTTTAGCTCCTATAATTCACCCCTCCACTCT.

This clonotype appeared many times. The CDR3 nucleotides read TGTGCCAGCGGAAACCTTTGGACAGTAAGAGCTGGAAACACCATATATTTT. This translates into CASGNLWTVRAGNTIYF. The chain couples TRBV7-6 to TRBJ1-3; D is possibly TRBD1 (6 bases). This CDR3 contains 17 residues. Trimming pared 8 bases from V and 2 bases from J, leaving 22 bases between. Germline V lookup: CDR1 SGHVS, CDR2 FNYEAQ.

This clonotype was seen many times. The rearrangement links TRBV2 to TRBJ1-2; D call uncertain. The length of the CDR3 is 15 residues. The germline V and J ends were trimmed by 2 bases and 2 bases, with 12 bases remaining between them. The germline V gene encodes CDR1 SNHLY and CDR2 FYNNEI. The DNA for the CDR3 is TGTGCCAGCAGTGAATTTTCAGACAAAAACTATGGCTACACCTTC. Protein: CASSEFSDKNYGYTF.

Note on this clonotype: One base away lies a much larger clone, so this may be a sequencing read error. This chain connects TRBV29-1 to TRBJ2-2; possible D gene TRBD2, 7 bases. The CDR3 length is 17 residues. Looked up from germline, CDR1 is SQVTM and CDR2 is ANQGSEA. V lost 0 bases and J 4 bases, leaving 18 bases between the germline ends. CDR3 sequence: CSVEDFRDGGPTGELFF. The CDR3, as DNA: TGCAGCGTTGAAGATTTCAGGGACGGGGGGCCCACCGGGGAGCTGTTTTTT.

About this clonotype itself: Likely a read error: the CDR3 ends without its conserved phenylalanine or tryptophan. This chain connects TRBV19 to TRBJ2-5; D possibly corresponds to TRBD2 (5 bases). The CDR3 runs to 14 residues. Germline CDR1 is LNHDA and CDR2 is SQIVND (reference sequence). The germline V and J ends were trimmed by 5 bases and 2 bases, with 12 bases remaining between them. CDR3 bases: TGTGCCAGTAGTCTGATGGGGAGTCAAGAGACCCAGTACCTC. As protein: CASSLMGSQETQYL.